Following are 3 T cell receptor beta chains from one sample sequenced in a study of T cells in Graves' hyperthyroidism and ophthalmopathy. TCR beta CDR3 region amplification was performed from RNA transcripts. A set of HTBI primers served as the primers for a first-round RT-PCR of the TCR CDR3. MiXCR, run by TCRdb on the multiplex PCR reads, gives a single entry per CDR3 protein. The sample holds 300,000 to 450,000 distinct CDR3 sequences; approximately 13% are singletons and the top ten take around 9.2%. Sequencing was carried out using blood. The receptors here all came from a woman in her late teens or twenties with Graves' hyperthyroidism.

This clonotype has ten or more counts. V is TRBV20-1 and J is TRBJ1-4; the D gene is possibly TRBD1 (5 bases). Germline V CDR1 and CDR2: DFQATT, SNEGSKA (reference sequence). Trimming shortened V by 3 bases and J by 8 bases, and 13 bases separated the two germline ends. This CDR3 is 13 amino acids long. The CDR3 bases are TGCAGTGCTAGCTCCAGGGAAAACGAAAAACTGTTTTTT. It yields the protein CSASSRENEKLFF.

This clonotype appeared a few times. The chain joins TRBV6-1 to TRBJ1-6, with no clear D. Trimming stripped 7 bases from V and 5 bases from J, with 12 bases between. From germline, CDR1 is MNHNS and CDR2 SASEGT. This CDR3 is built from 14 residues. The chain's CDR3 is CASNLRGNNSPLHF. As DNA, the CDR3 is TGTGCCAGCAATCTCCGGGGAAATAATTCACCCCTCCACTTT.

The chain has TRBV6-1 and TRBJ1-6; D is unclear. The V end lost 6 bases, the J end lost 0 bases, and 21 bases lay between the germline ends. Germline CDR1 reads MNHNS; CDR2 reads SASEGT. The CDR3 consists of 19 residues. CDR3 region: CASRKNPAVASSYNSPLHF. CDR3 nucleotides: TGTGCCAGCAGGAAAAACCCCGCCGTAGCGAGCTCCTATAATTCACCCCTCCACTTT.